This T cell receptor (beta chain) is drawn from a study of human T cells and chemical hapten exposure (TCRdb year 2021). Notes on the research overall: For sensitization, 2% DPC in acetone was applied to a roughly 2 cm by roughly 2 cm area of upper inner arm skin. Throughout the approximately 24-week study period, patients were also given weekly therapeutic DPC doses on the scalp. Patch testing was performed on the upper back with Finn chambers containing 0.01% DPC, and the patch tests were scored after 6 days according to International Contact Dermatitis Research Group standards. The mostly female patient cohort included alopecia areata with under or over 50% scalp involvement, alopecia totalis and alopecia universalis. The libraries were sequenced as a pool, and the TCR yield per sample differed mostly because of small variations in library volumes within the pool. The study tracked peripheral blood TCR repertoire changes in vivo during primary and secondary sensitization to the hapten diphenylcyclopropenone (DPC) in alopecia patients. Blood samples were taken from patients before sensitization (week 0) and then at 2, 6 and about 24 weeks after DPC sensitization. Around 30 alopecia patients provided blood for TCR sequencing at one to four time points (pre-sensitization, 2, 6 and 24 weeks).

The library was produced with RACE. Sequencing took place on a NextSeq 500. During library preparation, unique molecular identifiers were attached to individual cDNA molecules so that TCRs could be counted quantitatively and reproducibly. Each blood RNA sample was used to sequence both TCR alpha and TCR beta chains. In the source study's methods: A median of about 87,000 TCRs per sample was observed, with a range of 23,224 to 690,600. V, J and CDR3 annotation of the TCR reads was carried out using the Decombinator software suite. For PS versus PT1 abundance plots, all samples were subsampled to the same number of TCRs (28,000). TCRs were defined as expanded if absent before sensitization and observed at least eight times at the 2-week time point. TCRdb itself trimmed the public reads at Q25 with fastp, ran MiXCR and retained productive beta chains. Every entry covers one CDR3 protein and lists the most common genes and DNA from its rows. TCRdb's processing, not the authors', yielded these V and J calls. Across this sample there are about 68,000 distinct CDR3 sequences, with roughly 11% seen only once. Around 4.8% of the sample is held by the ten biggest clonotypes.

In the paper's terms, the time point label means: pre-sensitization, week 0. The treatment or condition label here, explained by the study, means: therapeutic diphenylcyclopropenone sensitization with weekly scalp DPC. Blood at each patch-test visit was drawn before the patch test was applied. Eligible patients were aged 18 to 70, diagnosed with alopecia, deemed suitable for DPC therapy, and excluded if pregnant. Unfractionated whole blood was collected in Tempus Blood RNA tubes, and total RNA was extracted from that blood. This clonotype occurred a few times. Its target antigen remains unknown. No much larger clone exists at a distance of one base, and base qualities are not known. Results the study describes overall, beyond this receptor: After repeated subsampling, the strength of the expansion versus patch-test correlation and the threshold at which it became significant changed. DPC sensitization did not change the number of TCRs with a frequency above 1 in 1000, and there was no evidence of changes in global repertoire structure. The number of PT1 expanded TCRs positively correlated with patch test score, significant at thresholds 8, 16 and 32 but not 4. Alopecia, a presumed autoimmune disease, was present in all patients, so the immune response of the patients might differ from that of healthy individuals. Expanded TCRs formed significantly more large CDR3 similarity clusters than pre-sensitization or healthy control sets, consistent with antigen-driven responses.

This receptor was taken from a woman between 45 and 60 years old with alopecia areata. Some clones in this sample may be carry-over from other donors' samples. The starting material was whole blood, obtained in connection with sensitization to the hapten diphenylcyclopropenone (DPC).

The CDR3 here reads CASSYRGSLRYGNYEQYF. DNA sequence: TGTGCCAGTAGTTACAGGGGGTCTTTGAGGTATGGAAACTACGAGCAGTACTTC. The chain couples TRBV19 to TRBJ2-7, and TRBD1 matches 8 of the central bases. Germline trimming: 5 bases from V, 3 bases from J; junction bases outside gene matches: 18. The germline V gene (reference sequence) gives CDR1 as LNHDA and CDR2 as SQIVND. The cysteine opens and the phenylalanine closes a CDR3 of 18 amino acids. Just CDR3 DNA is preserved here, 54 bases in frame from base 1.